The 5 T cell receptor beta chains in this list originate from one sample, sequenced in a study of cytomegalovirus exposure and HLA in healthy donors. The PCR made use of 60 Vbeta and 13 Jbeta primers. Sequencing was performed with immunoSEQ multiplex PCR; in TCRdb, only in-frame clones are kept and a portion is missing. This sample yields approximately 160,000 clones, of which approximately 80% are seen a single time; 7% to 8.5% belongs to the top ten. Sequencing used PBMCs. The receptors come from a male donor in good health and CMV-seropositive.

The chain couples TRBV4-1 to TRBJ2-6; 7 bases agree with TRBD1. CDR1 is MGHRA and CDR2 is YSYEKL in the germline V gene. The CDR3 loop spans 16 amino acids. J lost 1 base, V lost 1 base, and 1 base had no gene match. Written as DNA, the CDR3 is TGCGCCAGCAGCCAAGTGACAGGGTCTGGGGCCAACGTCCTGACTTTC. This sequence encodes CASSQVTGSGANVLTF.

V is TRBV14 and J is TRBJ2-3; D perhaps matches TRBD2 (5 bases). Trimming shortened V by 6 bases and J by 3 bases, and 13 bases separated the two germline ends. In germline, CDR1 is SGHDN, CDR2 FVKESK. This CDR3 contains 14 residues. CDR3 in DNA: TGTGCCAGCAGTGGGAGAACTACTACAGATACGCAGTATTTT. Its protein is CASSGRTTTDTQYF.

V is TRBV30 and J is TRBJ1-4, with no clear D. V was pared by 1 base and J by 8 bases, with 20 bases between. The CDR3 extends over 16 amino acids. CDR1 is GTSNPN and CDR2 is SVGIG in the germline V gene (reference sequence). This chain's CDR3 is CAWSDTPGPSGEKLFF. The DNA of the CDR3 is TGTGCCTGGAGTGATACCCCCGGACCCTCGGGGGAAAAACTGTTTTTT.

V is TRBV4-3 and J is TRBJ1-4, with a possible D match to TRBD1 (5 bases). Germline V gene data show CDR1 as LGHNA and CDR2 as YSLEER. The V gene lost 0 bases and the J gene lost 6 bases, with 8 bases spanning the gap. This CDR3 spans 14 amino acids. In nucleotides, the CDR3 is TGCGCCAGCAGCCAAGACAGGGCCGATGAAAAACTGTTTTTT. Amino acid sequence: CASSQDRADEKLFF.

The genes are TRBV5-1 and TRBJ2-5; D might be TRBD1 (5 bases). Germline CDR1 reads SGHRS; CDR2 reads YFSETQ. This CDR3 has 13 residues. V gave up 5 bases and J gave up 9 bases, with 17 bases separating them. The CDR3 sequence: CASSKDPAGPQYF. The CDR3 bases are TGCGCCAGCAGTAAGGACCCGGCAGGGCCCCAGTACTTC.